This record concerns one T cell receptor (beta chain) sequence. The CDR3 is 15 residues long. The ends lost 7 bases at V and 4 bases at J; junction bases unmatched: 4. Germline V gives CDR1 SGHAT, CDR2 FQNNGV. The sample originates from a study of blood T cell repertoires in COVID-19. Study-wide background: T cells, B-cell-depleted T cells, or PBMCs supplied cDNA or gDNA.

In the original workflow: Reference gene primer amplification yielded estimated nucleated cell counts. Assay used: immunoSEQ multiplex PCR; TCRdb lists only in-frame clones, some missing. V and J calls and clone size are copied from that table; D and trimming were computed from the DNA. In the table there are about 250,000 clones, about 80% of which are singletons. Material for sequencing was peripheral blood. The chain employs TRBV11-2 and TRBJ1-6; TRBD1 matches at 10 bases. The sequence was collected from a man aged 50 to 60 with active or convalescent COVID-19. The CDR3 region has the DNA TGTGCCAGCAACCCGGGACAGGGGTATAATTCACCCCTCCACTTT. Amino acids: CASNPGQGYNSPLHF.